Sequencing of this T cell receptor beta chain was carried out in a study of STAT5B mutations in CD4+ large granular lymphocyte leukemia. This clone came up a few times. Its matching antigen is unknown. The assay was immunoSEQ multiplex PCR, and TCRdb's table has in-frame clones only and misses some. The table lists more than 25,000 clones, roughly three quarters of them singletons. Whole-study findings and limits: Top patient clones used TRBV06 genes more often: 8/27 versus 2/35 in controls.

The germline V gene has CDR1 SNHLY and CDR2 FYNNEI. V trimming: 6 bases; J trimming: 1 base; junction bases outside the gene matches: 5. This CDR3 comprises 14 residues. This chain links TRBV2 with TRBJ1-1; 7 bases line up with TRBD1. Material for sequencing was CD4+ T cells from blood buffy coats. This TCR was sampled from a human donor in good health. CDR3 loop: CASSRTGTNTEAFF. DNA for the CDR3: TGTGCCAGCAGCCGGACAGGCACGAACACTGAAGCTTTCTTT.